The rows below give T cell receptor beta chains drawn from one sample of a study of T cell responses to AZD1222 COVID-19 vaccine. Method: immunoSEQ multiplex PCR; TCRdb's copy keeps in-frame clones and lacks some. The data contain hundreds of thousands of clones, about 92% of them singletons. The material was peripheral blood, obtained on day 0 of MenACWY control vaccination. The source is an adult in good health. CDR3s include the opening cysteine and the closing phenylalanine or tryptophan. D genes are given only for firm matches. Clone size is not always given. Where it is, it says once, few, many or a class for expanded clones.

>TRBD1|.|TRBV18|TRBJ2-1
TGTGCCAGCTCACGGCAGGGACAGCTCGTGGGGCAGTTCTTC
CASSRQGQLVGQFF
>TRBD1|.|TRBV5-1|TRBJ2-1
TGCGCCAGCGGGGACAGACTCCAAACCCCCAATGAGCAGTTCTTC
CASGDRLQTPNEQFF
>TRBD1|few|TRBV7-2|TRBJ2-7
TGTGCCAGCAGCTTTACCCCGGGACAGAGTTACGAGCAGTACTTC
CASSFTPGQSYEQYF
>.|.|TRBV5-1|TRBJ2-2
TGCGCCAGCAGCTTAGACAGAGCGAACACCGGGGAGCTGTTTTTT
CASSLDRANTGELFF
>.|.|TRBV4-3|TRBJ1-2
TGCGCCAGCAGCCAAGGTTGGGGGGCTCGAGATGGCTACACCTTC
CASSQGWGARDGYTF
>TRBD1|.|TRBV7-9|TRBJ2-7
TGTGCCAGCAGCGGGACAGGGGTCGAGCAGTACTTC
CASSGTGVEQYF
>.|.|TRBV7-9|TRBJ2-7
TGTGCCAGCAGCTTAGTGCCTTTATACGAGCAGTACTTC
CASSLVPLYEQYF
>TRBD1|.|TRBV28|TRBJ1-2
TGTGCCAGCAGTTTCGAGGACAGGACGGCTATCGGCTACACCTTC
CASSFEDRTAIGYTF
>TRBD2|few|TRBV7-9|TRBJ2-5
TGTGCCAGCAGCTCGATGCGGGGGGGCCGTAGGAAAGAGACCCAGTACTTC
CASSSMRGGRRKETQYF
>TRBD1|.|TRBV6-2/TRBV6-3|TRBJ1-2
TGTGCCAGCAGTATCTTTAGGGGACAGAGACCAGATGGCTACACCTTC
CASSIFRGQRPDGYTF
>.|once|TRBV18|TRBJ1-2
TGTGCCAGCTCTCCTAACGGCCCGCCTGGGACTGGCTACACCTTC
CASSPNGPPGTGYTF
>.|.|TRBV28|TRBJ1-1
TGTGCCAGCAGAGCAGGGTTTACTGAAGCTTTCTTT
CASRAGFTEAFF
>.|once|TRBV7-9|TRBJ2-7
TGTGCCAGCAGCTCGCCGCAGGGATACGAGCAGTACTTC
CASSSPQGYEQYF
>TRBD1|once|TRBV6-6|TRBJ1-5
TGTGCCAGCAGAGAGGGGACAGCAGGCAATCAGCCCCAGCATTTT
CASREGTAGNQPQHF
>TRBD1|.|TRBV2|TRBJ2-2
TGTGCCAGCAGTGAAGTTGACAGGGAGACCGGGGAGCTGTTTTTT
CASSEVDRETGELFF
>TRBD1|.|TRBV6-4|TRBJ1-1
TGTGCCAGCAGTGAAATACAGGGGGCAGGAGAAGCTTTCTTT
CASSEIQGAGEAFF
>TRBD2|.|TRBV4-1|TRBJ2-1
TGCGCCAGCAGCCGATCCGGACTAGCGGGGGGGTACAATGAGCAGTTCTTC
CASSRSGLAGGYNEQFF
>.|.|TRBV24-1|TRBJ1-1
TGTGCCACCAGTGATTTGCGAGTGAACACTGAAGCTTTCTTT
CATSDLRVNTEAFF
>.|.|TRBV5-8|TRBJ2-3
TGTGCCAGCAGCTTAAGGGGTTGGACAGATACGCAGTATTTT
CASSLRGWTDTQYF
>TRBD1|.|TRBV2|TRBJ2-2
TGTGCCAGCAGTCTCGAGGGGGCGCTGAACACCGGGGAGCTGTTTTTT
CASSLEGALNTGELFF
>.|.|TRBV6-5|TRBJ1-2
TGTGCCAGCACCACGGGAGGGATTGGCTACACCTTC
CASTTGGIGYTF
>.|.|TRBV12-3/TRBV12-4|TRBJ1-2
TGTGCCAGCAGTTCAAGGACAGCCGGCTACACCTTC
CASSSRTAGYTF